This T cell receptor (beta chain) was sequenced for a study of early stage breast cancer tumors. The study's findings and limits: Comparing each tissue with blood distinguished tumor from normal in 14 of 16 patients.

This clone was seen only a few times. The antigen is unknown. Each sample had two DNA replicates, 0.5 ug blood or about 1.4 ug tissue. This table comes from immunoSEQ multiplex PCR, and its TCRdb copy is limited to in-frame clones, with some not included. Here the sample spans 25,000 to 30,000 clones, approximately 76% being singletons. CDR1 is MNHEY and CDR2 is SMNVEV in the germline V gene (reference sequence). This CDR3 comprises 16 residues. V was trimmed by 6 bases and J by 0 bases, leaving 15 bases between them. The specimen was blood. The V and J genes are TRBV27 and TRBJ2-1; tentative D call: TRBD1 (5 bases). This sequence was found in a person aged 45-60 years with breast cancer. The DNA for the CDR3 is TGTGCCAGCAGCCGCGTCTGGGGCGCCTCCTACAATGAGCAGTTCTTC. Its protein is CASSRVWGASYNEQFF.